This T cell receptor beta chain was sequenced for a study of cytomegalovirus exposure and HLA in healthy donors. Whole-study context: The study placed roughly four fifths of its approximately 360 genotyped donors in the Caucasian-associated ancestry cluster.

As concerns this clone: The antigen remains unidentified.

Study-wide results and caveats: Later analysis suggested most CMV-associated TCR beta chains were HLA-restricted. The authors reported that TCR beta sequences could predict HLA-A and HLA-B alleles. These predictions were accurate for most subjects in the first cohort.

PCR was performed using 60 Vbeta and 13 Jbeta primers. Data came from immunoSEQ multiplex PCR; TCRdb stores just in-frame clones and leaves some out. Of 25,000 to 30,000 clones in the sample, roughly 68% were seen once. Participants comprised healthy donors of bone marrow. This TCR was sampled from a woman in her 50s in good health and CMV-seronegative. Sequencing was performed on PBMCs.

CDR3: CASSYASEGAGGYTF. The CDR3 DNA follows: TGTGCCAGCAGTTACGCGTCTGAGGGGGCGGGAGGCTACACCTTC. The chain has TRBV6-5 and TRBJ1-2, with 7 bases matching TRBD1. Germline values: CDR1 MNHEY, CDR2 SVGAGI. The CDR3 runs 15 residues. J gave up 8 bases and V 2 bases, and 11 bases lay outside the gene matches.